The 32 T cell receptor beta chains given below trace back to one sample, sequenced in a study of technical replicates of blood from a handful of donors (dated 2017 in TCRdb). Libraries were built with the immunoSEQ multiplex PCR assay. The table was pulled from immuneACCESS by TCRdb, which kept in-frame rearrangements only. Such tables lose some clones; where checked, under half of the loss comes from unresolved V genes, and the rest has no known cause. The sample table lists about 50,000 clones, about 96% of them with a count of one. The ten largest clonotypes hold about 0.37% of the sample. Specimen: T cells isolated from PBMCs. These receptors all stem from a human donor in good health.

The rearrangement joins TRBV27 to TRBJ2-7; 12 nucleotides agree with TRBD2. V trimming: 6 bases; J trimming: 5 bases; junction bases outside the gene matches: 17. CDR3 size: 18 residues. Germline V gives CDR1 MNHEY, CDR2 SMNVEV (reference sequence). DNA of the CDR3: TGTGCCAGCAGCCCAACCGAGACTAGCGGGAGACGTAGGCACGAGCAGTACTTC. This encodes CASSPTETSGRRRHEQYF.

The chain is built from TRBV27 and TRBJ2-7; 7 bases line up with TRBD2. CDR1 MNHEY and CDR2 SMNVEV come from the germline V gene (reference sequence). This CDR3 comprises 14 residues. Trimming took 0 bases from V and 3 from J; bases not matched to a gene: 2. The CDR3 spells CASSLSRGDYEQYF. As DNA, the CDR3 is TGTGCCAGCAGTTTATCACGGGGGGACTACGAGCAGTACTTC.

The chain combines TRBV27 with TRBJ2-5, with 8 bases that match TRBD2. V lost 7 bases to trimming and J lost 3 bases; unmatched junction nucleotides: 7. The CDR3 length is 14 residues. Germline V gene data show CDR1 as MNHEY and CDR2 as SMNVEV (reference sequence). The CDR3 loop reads CASKREAGEETQYF. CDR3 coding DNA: TGTGCCAGCAAGAGGGAAGCGGGAGAAGAGACCCAGTACTTC.

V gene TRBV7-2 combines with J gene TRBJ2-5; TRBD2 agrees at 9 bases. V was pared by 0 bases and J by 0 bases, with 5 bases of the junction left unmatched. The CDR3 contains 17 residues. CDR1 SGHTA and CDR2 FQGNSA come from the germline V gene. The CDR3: CASSLARGGLDQETQYF. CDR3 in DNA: TGTGCCAGCAGCTTAGCGCGGGGGGGTCTAGACCAAGAGACCCAGTACTTC.

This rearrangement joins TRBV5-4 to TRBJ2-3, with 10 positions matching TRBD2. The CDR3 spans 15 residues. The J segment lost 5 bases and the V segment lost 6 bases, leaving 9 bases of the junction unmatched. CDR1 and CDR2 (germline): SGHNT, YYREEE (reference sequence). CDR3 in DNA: TGTGCCAGCAACCCGAGAGCGGGAGGGAGAGATACGCAGTATTTT. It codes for CASNPRAGGRDTQYF.

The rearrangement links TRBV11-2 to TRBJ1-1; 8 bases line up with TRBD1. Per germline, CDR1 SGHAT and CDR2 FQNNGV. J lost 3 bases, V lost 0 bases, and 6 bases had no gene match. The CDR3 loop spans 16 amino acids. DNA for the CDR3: TGTGCCAGCAGCTTAGATCCCCCGACAGGGGACACTGAAGCTTTCTTT. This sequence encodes CASSLDPPTGDTEAFF.

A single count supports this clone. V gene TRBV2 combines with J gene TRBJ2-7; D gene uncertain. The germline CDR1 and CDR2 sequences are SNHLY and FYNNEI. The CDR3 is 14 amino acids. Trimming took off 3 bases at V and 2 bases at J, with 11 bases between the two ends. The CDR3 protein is CASSDSGRPYEQYF. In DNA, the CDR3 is TGTGCCAGCAGTGATTCAGGTCGGCCCTACGAGCAGTACTTC.

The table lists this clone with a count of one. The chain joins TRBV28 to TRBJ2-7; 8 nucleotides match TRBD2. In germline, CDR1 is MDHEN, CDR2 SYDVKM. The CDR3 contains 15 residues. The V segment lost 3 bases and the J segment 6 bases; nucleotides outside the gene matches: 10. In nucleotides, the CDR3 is TGTGCCAGCAGTTTCCTGGCGGGAGGCTACATCGAGCAGTACTTC. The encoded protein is CASSFLAGGYIEQYF.

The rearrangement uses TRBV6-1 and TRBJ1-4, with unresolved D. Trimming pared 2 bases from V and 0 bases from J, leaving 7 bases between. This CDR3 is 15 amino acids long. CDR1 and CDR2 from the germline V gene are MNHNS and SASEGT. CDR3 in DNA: TGTGCCAGCAGTGAAAATAGAGCAACTAATGAAAAACTGTTTTTT. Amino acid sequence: CASSENRATNEKLFF.

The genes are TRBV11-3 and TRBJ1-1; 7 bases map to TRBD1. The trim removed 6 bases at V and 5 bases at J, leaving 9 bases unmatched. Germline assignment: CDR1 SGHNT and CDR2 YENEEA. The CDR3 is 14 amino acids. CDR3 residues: CASSRQGWRTEAFF. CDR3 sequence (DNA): TGTGCCAGCAGTAGACAGGGCTGGAGAACTGAAGCTTTCTTT.

The DNA for the CDR3 is TGTGCCAGCAGTGGCCGAGTGCAGAACACTGAAGCTTTCTTT. Its protein product is CASSGRVQNTEAFF. J is TRBJ1-1 and V is TRBV2; D unclear. Germline V lookup: CDR1 SNHLY, CDR2 FYNNEI. V was shortened by 4 bases and J by 1 base, with 10 bases between the two germline ends. This CDR3 contains 14 residues.

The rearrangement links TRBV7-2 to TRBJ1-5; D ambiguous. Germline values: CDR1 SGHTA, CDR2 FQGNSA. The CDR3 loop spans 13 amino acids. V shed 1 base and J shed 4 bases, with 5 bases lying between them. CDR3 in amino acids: CASSLGANQPQHF. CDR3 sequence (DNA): TGTGCCAGCAGCTTAGGGGCAAATCAGCCCCAGCATTTT.

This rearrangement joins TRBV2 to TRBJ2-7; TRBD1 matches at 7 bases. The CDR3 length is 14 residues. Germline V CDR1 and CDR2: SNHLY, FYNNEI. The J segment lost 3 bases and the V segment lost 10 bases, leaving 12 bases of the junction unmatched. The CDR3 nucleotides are TGTGCCACTCAATCCCCCGGGACAGTCTACGAGCAGTACTTC. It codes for CATQSPGTVYEQYF.

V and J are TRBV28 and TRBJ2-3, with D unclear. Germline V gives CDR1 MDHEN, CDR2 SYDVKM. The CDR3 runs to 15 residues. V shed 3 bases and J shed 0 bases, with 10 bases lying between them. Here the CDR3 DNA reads TGTGCCAGCAGTTTTTCCCCTTCTAGCACAGATACGCAGTATTTT. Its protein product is CASSFSPSSTDTQYF.

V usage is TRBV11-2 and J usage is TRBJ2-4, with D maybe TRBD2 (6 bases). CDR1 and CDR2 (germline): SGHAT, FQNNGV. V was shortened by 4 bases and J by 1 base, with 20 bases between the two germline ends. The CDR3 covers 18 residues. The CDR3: CASSSIKFGGRAKNIQYF. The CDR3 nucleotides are TGTGCCAGCAGCTCCATAAAGTTCGGGGGTCGGGCCAAAAACATTCAGTACTTC.

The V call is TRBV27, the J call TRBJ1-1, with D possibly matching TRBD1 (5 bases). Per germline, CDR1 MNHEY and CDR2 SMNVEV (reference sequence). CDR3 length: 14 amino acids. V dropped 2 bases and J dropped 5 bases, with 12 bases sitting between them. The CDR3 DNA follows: TGTGCCAGCAGTTTAGCCAGGGCTCGGACTGAAGCTTTCTTT. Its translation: CASSLARARTEAFF.

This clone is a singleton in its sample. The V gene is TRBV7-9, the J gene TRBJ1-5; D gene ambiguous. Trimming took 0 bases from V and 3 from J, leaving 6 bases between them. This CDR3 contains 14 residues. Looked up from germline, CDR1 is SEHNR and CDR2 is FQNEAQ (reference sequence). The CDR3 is CASSLARYNQPQHF. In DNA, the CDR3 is TGTGCCAGCAGCTTAGCCAGGTACAATCAGCCCCAGCATTTT.

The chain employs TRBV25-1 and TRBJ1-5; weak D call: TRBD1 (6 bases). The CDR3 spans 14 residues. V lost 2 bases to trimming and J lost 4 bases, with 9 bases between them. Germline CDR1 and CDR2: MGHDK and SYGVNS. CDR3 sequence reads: CASSEQGWNQPQHF. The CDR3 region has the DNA TGTGCCAGCAGTGAACAGGGGTGGAATCAGCCCCAGCATTTT.

CDR3: CASSLDNRVTEAFF. CDR3 sequence (DNA): TGTGCCAGCAGCTTAGATAACAGGGTCACTGAAGCTTTCTTT. The chain links TRBV7-2 to TRBJ1-1, with D possibly TRBD1 on 6 matching bases. Per germline, CDR1 SGHTA and CDR2 FQGNSA. The CDR3 extends over 14 amino acids. Trimming pared 1 base from V and 4 bases from J, leaving 10 bases between.

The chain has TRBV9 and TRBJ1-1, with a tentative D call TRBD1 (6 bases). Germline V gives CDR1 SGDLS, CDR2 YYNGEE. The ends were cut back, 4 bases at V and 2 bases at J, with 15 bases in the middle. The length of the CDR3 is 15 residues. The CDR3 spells CASSLREGVNTEAFF. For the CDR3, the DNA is TGTGCCAGCAGCCTCCGGGAGGGGGTCAACACTGAAGCTTTCTTT.

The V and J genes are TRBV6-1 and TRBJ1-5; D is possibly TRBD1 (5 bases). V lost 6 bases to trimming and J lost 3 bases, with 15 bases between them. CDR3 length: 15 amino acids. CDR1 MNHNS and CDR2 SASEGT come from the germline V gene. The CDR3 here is CASSPTGIPNQPQHF. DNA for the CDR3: TGTGCCAGCAGCCCAACAGGAATCCCCAATCAGCCCCAGCATTTT.

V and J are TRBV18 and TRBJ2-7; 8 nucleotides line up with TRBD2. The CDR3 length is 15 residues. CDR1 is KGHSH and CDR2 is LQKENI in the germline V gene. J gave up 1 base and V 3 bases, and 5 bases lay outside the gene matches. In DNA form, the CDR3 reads TGTGCCAGCTCACCGCCGGGACTAGAGTCCTACGAGCAGTACTTC. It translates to CASSPPGLESYEQYF.

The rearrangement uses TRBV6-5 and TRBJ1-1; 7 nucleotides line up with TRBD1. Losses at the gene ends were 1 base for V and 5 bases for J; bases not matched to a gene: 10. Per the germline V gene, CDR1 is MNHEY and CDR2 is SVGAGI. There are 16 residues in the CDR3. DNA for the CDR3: TGTGCCAGCAGTTACTATCCAAGGGGGCGCAATACTGAAGCTTTCTTT. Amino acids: CASSYYPRGRNTEAFF.

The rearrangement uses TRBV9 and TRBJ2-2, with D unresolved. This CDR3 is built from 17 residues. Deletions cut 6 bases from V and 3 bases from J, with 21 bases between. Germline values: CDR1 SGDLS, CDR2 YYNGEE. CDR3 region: CASTPFSPRVDTGELFF. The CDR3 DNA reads TGTGCCAGCACCCCCTTCTCCCCCCGGGTGGACACCGGGGAGCTGTTTTTT.

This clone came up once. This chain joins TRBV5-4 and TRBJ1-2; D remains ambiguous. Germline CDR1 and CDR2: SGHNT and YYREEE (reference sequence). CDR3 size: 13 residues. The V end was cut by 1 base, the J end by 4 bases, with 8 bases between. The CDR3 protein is CASSLFISYGYTF. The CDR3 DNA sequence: TGTGCCAGCAGCTTGTTTATTTCCTATGGCTACACCTTC.

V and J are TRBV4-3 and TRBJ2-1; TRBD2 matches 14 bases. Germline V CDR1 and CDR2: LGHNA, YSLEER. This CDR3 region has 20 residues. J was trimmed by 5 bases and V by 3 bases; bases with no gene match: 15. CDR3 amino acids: CASSQDPGLAGESTDNEQFF. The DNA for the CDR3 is TGCGCCAGCAGCCAGGATCCGGGACTAGCGGGAGAGTCTACCGACAATGAGCAGTTCTTC.

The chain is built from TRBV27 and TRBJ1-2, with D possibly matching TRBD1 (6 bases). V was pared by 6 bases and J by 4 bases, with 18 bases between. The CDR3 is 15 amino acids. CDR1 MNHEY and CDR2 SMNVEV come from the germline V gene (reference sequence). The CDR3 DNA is TGTGCCAGCAGCCCTAATGACAGGCTCGGCTATGGCTACACCTTC. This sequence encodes CASSPNDRLGYGYTF.

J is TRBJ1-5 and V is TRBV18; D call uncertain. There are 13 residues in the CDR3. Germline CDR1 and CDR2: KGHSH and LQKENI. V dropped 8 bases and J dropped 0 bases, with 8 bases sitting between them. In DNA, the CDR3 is TGTGCCAGCCGAACATATAGCAATCAGCCCCAGCATTTT. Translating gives CASRTYSNQPQHF.

The CDR3 region is CASSRGTGSPYEQYF. The DNA for the CDR3 is TGCGCCAGCAGCCGTGGGACAGGGAGTCCCTACGAGCAGTACTTC. This chain links TRBV4-1 with TRBJ2-7; 9 positions agree with TRBD1. The germline V gene encodes CDR1 MGHRA and CDR2 YSYEKL. The J segment lost 2 bases and the V segment lost 4 bases, leaving 6 bases of the junction unmatched. The CDR3 totals 15 residues.

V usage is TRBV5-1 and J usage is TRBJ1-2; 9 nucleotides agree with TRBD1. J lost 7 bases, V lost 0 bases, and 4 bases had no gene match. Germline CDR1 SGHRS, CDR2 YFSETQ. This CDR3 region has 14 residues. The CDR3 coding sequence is TGCGCCAGCAGCTTGGGGACAGGGGAAGTTGGCTACACCTTC. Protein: CASSLGTGEVGYTF. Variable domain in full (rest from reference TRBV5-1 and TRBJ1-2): KAGVTQTPRYLIKTRGQQVTLSCSPISGHRSVSWYQQTPGQGLQFLFEYFSETQRNKGNFPGRFSGRQFSNSRSEMNVSTLELGDSALYLCASSLGTGEVGYTFGSGTRLTVV.

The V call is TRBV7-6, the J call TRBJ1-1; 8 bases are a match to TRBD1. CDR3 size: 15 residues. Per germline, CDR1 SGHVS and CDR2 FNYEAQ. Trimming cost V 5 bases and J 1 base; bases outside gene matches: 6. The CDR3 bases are TGTGCCAGCAGCCTTTGGACAGGGCGGAACACTGAAGCTTTCTTT. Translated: CASSLWTGRNTEAFF.

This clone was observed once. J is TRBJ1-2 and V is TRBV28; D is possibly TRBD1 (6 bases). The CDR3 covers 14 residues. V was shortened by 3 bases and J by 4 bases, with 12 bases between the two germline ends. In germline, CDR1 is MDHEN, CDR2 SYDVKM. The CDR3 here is CASSFPTGSYGYTF. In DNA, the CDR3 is TGTGCCAGCAGTTTCCCAACAGGGTCCTATGGCTACACCTTC.